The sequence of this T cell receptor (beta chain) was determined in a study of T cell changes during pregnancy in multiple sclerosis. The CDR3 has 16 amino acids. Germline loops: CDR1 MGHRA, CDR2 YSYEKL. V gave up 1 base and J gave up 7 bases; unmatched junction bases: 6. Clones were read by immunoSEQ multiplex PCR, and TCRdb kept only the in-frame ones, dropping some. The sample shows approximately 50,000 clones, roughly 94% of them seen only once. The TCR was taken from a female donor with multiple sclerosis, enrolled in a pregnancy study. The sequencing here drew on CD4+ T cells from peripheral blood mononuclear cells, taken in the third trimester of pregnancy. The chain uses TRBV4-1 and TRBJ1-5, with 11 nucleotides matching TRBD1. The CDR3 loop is CASSQVWTGGTQPQHF. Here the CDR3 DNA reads TGCGCCAGCAGCCAAGTCTGGACAGGGGGCACCCAGCCCCAGCATTTT.